This T cell receptor beta chain was sequenced for a study of shared clonotypes between healthy human individuals. The CDR3 loop spans 17 amino acids. From germline, CDR1 is MNHEY and CDR2 SMNVEV (reference sequence). The V segment lost 2 bases and the J segment 3 bases; nucleotides outside the gene matches: 3. TCRdb keeps only in-frame clones here, not all; method: immunoSEQ multiplex PCR. The sample has approximately 1.9 million clones, approximately 92% seen once. Naive CD8 cells comprised CD45RO-negative, CCR7-positively selected cells, excluding terminally differentiated effector memory CD45RA+ cells.

This clonotype was sampled from a young man in good health. Some clones in this sample may be carry-over from other donors' samples. This chain joins TRBV27 and TRBJ2-2; 13 positions match TRBD2. The sequenced sample consisted of naive CD8+ T cells from PBMCs. The CDR3: CASSLGLAGVYTGELFF. CDR3 nucleotides: TGTGCCAGCAGTTTAGGACTAGCGGGGGTTTACACCGGGGAGCTGTTTTTT.